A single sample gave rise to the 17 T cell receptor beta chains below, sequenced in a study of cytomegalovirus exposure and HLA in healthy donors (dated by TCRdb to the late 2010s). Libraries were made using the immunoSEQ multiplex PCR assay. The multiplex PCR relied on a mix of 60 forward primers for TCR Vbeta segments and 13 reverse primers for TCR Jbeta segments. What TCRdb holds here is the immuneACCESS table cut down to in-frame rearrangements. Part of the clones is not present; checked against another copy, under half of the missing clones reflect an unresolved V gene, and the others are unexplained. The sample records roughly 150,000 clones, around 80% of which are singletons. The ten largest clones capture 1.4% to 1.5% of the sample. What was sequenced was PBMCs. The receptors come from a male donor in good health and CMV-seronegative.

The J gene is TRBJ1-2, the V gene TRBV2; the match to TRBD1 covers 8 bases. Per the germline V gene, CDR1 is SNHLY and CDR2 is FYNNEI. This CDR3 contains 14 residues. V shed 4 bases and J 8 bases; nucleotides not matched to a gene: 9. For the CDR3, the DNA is TGTGCCAGCAGTGTAGGACAGGGTCGAGGAGGCTACACCTTC. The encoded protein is CASSVGQGRGGYTF.

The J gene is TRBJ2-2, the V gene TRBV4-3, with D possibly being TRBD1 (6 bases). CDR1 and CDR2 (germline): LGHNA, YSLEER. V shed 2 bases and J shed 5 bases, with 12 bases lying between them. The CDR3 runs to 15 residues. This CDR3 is CASSQNLQGTGELFF. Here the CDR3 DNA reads TGCGCCAGCAGCCAAAACCTACAGGGAACCGGGGAGCTGTTTTTT.

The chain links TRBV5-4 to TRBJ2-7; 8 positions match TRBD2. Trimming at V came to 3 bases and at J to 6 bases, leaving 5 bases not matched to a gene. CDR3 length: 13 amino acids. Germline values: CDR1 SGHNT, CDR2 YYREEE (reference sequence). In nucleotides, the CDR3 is TGTGCCAGCAGCTCCGGACTAGCTGTCGAGCAGTACTTC. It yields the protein CASSSGLAVEQYF. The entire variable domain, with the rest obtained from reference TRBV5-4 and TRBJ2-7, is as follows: ETGVTQSPTHLIKTRGQQVTLRCSSQSGHNTVSWYQQALGQGPQFIFQYYREEENGRGNFPPRFSGLQFPNYSSELNVNALELDDSALYLCASSSGLAVEQYFGPGTRLTVT.

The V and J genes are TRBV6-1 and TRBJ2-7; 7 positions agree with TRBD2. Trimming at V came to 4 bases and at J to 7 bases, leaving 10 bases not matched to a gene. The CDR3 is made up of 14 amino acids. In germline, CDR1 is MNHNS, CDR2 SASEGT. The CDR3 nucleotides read TGTGCCAGCAGTGCACGGGAGGCCCTTGGGGAGCAGTACTTC. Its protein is CASSAREALGEQYF.

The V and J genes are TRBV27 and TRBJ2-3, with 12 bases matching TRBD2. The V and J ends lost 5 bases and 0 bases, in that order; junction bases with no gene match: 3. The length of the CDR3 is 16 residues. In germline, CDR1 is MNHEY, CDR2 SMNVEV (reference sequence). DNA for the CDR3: TGTGCCAGCAGTGGACTAGCGGGGCTCAGCACAGATACGCAGTATTTT. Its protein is CASSGLAGLSTDTQYF.

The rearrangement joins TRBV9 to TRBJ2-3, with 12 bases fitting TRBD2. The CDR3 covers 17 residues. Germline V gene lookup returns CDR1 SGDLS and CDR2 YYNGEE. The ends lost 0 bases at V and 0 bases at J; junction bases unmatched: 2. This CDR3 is CASSVELAGGSTDTQYF. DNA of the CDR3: TGTGCCAGCAGCGTAGAGCTAGCGGGGGGGAGCACAGATACGCAGTATTTT.

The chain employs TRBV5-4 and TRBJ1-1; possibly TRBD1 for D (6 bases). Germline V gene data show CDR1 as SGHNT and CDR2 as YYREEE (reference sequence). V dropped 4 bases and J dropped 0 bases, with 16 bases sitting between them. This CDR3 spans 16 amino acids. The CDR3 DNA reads TGTGCCAGCAGCAGAGGGACACTCGGATTGAACACTGAAGCTTTCTTT. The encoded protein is CASSRGTLGLNTEAFF.

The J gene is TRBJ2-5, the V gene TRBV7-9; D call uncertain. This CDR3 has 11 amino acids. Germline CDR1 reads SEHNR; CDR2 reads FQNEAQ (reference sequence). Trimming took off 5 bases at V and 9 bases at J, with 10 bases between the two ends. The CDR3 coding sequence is TGTGCCAGCAGCCCGGATGCGGCCCAGTACTTC. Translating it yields CASSPDAAQYF. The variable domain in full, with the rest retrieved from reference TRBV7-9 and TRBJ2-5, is DTGVSQNPRHKITKRGQNVTFRCDPISEHNRLYWYRQTLGQGPEFLTYFQNEAQLEKSRLLSDRFSAERPKGSFSTLEIQRTEQGDSAMYLCASSPDAAQYFGPGTRLLVL.

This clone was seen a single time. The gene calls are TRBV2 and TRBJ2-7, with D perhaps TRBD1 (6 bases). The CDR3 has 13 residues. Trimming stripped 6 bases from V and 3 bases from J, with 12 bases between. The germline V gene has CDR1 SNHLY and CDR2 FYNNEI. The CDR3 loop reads CASRADRYYEQYF. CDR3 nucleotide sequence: TGTGCCAGCAGGGCGGACAGATACTACGAGCAGTACTTC. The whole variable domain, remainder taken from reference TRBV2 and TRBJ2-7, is EPEVTQTPSHQVTQMGQEVILRCVPISNHLYFYWYRQILGQKVEFLVSFYNNEISEKSEIFDDQFSVERPDGSNFTLKIRSTKLEDSAMYFCASRADRYYEQYFGPGTRLTVT.

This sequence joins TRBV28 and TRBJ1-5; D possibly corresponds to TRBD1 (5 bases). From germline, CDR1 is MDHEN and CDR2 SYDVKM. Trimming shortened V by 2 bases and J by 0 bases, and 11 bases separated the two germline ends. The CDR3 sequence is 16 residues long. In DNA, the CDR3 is TGTGCCAGCAGTTTAACAGGTCACAATAGCAATCAGCCCCAGCATTTT. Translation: CASSLTGHNSNQPQHF.

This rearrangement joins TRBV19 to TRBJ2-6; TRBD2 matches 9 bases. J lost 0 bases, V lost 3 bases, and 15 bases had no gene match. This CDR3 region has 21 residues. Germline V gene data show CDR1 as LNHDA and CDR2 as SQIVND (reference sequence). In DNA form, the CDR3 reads TGTGCCAGTAGTATCCCGGACAGACGGACTAGCGCTAACTCTGGGGCCAACGTCCTGACTTTC. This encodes CASSIPDRRTSANSGANVLTF.

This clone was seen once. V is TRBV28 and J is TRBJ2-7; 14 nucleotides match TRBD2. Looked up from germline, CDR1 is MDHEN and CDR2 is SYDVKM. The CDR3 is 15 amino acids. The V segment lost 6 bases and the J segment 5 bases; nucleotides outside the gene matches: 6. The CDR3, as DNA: TGTGCCAGCAGCCCGGGACTAGCGGGAGTCAACGAGCAGTACTTC. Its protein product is CASSPGLAGVNEQYF. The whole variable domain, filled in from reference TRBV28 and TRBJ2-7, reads DVKVTQSSRYLVKRTGEKVFLECVQDMDHENMFWYRQDPGLGLRLIYFSYDVKMKEKGDIPEGYSVSREKKERFSLILESASTNQTSMYLCASSPGLAGVNEQYFGPGTRLTVT.

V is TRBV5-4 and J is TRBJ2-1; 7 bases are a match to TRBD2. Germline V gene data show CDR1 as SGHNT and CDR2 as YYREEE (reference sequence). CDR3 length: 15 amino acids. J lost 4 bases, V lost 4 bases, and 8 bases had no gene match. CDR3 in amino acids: CASSGRPSGYNEQFF. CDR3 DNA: TGTGCCAGCAGCGGGAGGCCTAGCGGTTACAATGAGCAGTTCTTC.

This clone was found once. The CDR3 DNA follows: TGCGCCAGCAGCTTCCCAGGGGGACGGAGCTCCTACGAGCAGTACTTC. Translation: CASSFPGGRSSYEQYF. The J gene is TRBJ2-7, the V gene TRBV5-1; TRBD1 matches 7 bases. The germline gives CDR1 SGHRS, CDR2 YFSETQ. Trimming took 2 bases from V and 0 from J; bases not matched to a gene: 8. The CDR3 length is 16 residues.

The DNA for the CDR3 is TGTGCCAGCAGTCCCAGGACTAGCGGGATAAGTGAGCAGTTCTTC. It codes for CASSPRTSGISEQFF. The rearrangement links TRBV27 to TRBJ2-1, with TRBD2 matching 12 bases. The V and J ends lost 5 bases and 9 bases, in that order; junction bases with no gene match: 8. Germline V CDR1 and CDR2: MNHEY, SMNVEV (reference sequence). There are 15 residues in the CDR3.

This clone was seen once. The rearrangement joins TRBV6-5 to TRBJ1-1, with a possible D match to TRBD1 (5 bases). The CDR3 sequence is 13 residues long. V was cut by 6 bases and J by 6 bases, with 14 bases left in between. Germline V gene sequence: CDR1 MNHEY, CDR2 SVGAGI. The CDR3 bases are TGTGCCAGCAGCTATACAGGCGGGGCTGAAGCTTTCTTT. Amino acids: CASSYTGGAEAFF.

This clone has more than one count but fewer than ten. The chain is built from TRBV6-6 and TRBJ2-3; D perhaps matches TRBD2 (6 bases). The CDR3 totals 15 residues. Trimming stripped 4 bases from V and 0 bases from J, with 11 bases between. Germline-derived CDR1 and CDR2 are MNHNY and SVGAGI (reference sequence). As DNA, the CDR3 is TGTGCCAGCAGTTTTCGGGGGTTTAGCACAGATACGCAGTATTTT. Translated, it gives CASSFRGFSTDTQYF.